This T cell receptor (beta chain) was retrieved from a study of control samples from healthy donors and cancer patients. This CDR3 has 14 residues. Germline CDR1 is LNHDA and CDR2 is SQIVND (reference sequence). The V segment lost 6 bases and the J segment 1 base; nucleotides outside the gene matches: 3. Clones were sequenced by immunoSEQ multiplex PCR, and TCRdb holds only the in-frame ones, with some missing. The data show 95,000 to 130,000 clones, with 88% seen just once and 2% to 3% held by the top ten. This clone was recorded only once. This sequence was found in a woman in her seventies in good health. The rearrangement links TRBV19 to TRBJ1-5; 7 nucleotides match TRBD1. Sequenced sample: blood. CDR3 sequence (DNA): TGTGCCAGTAGCGTGACAGGGAGCAATCAGCCCCAGCATTTT. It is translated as CASSVTGSNQPQHF. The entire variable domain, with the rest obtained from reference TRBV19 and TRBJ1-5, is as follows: DGGITQSPKYLFRKEGQNVTLSCEQNLNHDAMYWYRQDPGQGLRLIYYSQIVNDFQKGDIAEGYSVSREKKESFPLTVTSAQKNPTAFYLCASSVTGSNQPQHFGDGTRLSIL.